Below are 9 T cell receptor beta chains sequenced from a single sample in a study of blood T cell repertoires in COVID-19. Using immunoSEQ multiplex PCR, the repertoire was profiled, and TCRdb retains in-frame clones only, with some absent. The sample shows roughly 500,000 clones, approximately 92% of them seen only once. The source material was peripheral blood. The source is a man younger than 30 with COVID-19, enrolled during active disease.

CDR3 residues: CASSRTGTLDYGYTF. Here the CDR3 DNA reads TGTGCCAGCAGCCGTACCGGGACACTTGACTATGGCTACACCTTC. The chain carries TRBV3-1 (or the pseudogene TRBV3-2) and TRBJ1-2; possible D gene TRBD1, 6 bases. V dropped 4 bases and J dropped 3 bases, with 15 bases sitting between them. Germline V CDR1 and CDR2: LGHDT, YNNKEL (reference sequence). This CDR3 has 15 residues.

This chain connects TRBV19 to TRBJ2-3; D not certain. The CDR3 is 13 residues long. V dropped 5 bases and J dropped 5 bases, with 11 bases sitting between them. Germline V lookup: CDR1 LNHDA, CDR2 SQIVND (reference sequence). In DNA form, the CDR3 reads TGTGCCAGTAGTTTAGGCCTAGGAGATACGCAGTATTTT. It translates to CASSLGLGDTQYF.

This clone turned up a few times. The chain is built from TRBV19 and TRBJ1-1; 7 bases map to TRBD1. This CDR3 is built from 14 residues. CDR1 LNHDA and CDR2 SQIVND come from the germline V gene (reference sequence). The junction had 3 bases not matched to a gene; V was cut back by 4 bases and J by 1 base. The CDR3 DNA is TGTGCCAGTAGTAACCACAGGGGGAACACTGAAGCTTTCTTT. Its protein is CASSNHRGNTEAFF.

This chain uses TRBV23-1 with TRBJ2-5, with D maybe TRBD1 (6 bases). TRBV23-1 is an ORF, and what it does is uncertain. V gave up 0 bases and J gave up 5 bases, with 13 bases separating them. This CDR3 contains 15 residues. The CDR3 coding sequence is TGCGCCAGCAGTCAATCTGAACAGGGTTTGGAGACCCAGTACTTC. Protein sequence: CASSQSEQGLETQYF.

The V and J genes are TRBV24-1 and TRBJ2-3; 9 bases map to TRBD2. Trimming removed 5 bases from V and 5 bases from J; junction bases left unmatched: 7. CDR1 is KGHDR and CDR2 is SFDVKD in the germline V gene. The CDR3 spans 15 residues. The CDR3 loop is CATSGSGRPGDTQYF. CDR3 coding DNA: TGTGCCACCAGTGGTAGCGGGAGACCGGGAGATACGCAGTATTTT.

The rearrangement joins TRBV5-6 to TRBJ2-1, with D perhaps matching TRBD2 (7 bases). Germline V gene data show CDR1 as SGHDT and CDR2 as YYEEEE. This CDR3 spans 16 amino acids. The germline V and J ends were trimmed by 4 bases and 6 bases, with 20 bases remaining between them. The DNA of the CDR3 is TGTGCCAGCAGCCGCGTTGGGGGGGGCCCCTTCAATGAGCAGTTCTTC. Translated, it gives CASSRVGGGPFNEQFF.

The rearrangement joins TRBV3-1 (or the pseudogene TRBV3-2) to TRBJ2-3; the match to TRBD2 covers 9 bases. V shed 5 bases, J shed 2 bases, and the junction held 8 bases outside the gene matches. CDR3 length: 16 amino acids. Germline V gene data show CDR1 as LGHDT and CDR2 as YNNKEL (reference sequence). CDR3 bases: TGTGCCAGCAGCTCGTATAGCGGGGGAGCCACAGATACGCAGTATTTT. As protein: CASSSYSGGATDTQYF.

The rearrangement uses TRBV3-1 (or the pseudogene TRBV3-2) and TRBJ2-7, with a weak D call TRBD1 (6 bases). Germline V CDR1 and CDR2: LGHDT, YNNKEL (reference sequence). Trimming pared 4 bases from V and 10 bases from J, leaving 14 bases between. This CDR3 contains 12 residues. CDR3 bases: TGTGCCAGCAGCCCTACCCGGGACATACAGTACTTC. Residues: CASSPTRDIQYF.

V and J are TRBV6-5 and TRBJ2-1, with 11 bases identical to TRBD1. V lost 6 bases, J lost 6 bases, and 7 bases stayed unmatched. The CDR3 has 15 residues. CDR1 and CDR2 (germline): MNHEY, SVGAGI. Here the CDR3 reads CASSLGQGAGNEQFF. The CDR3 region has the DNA TGTGCCAGCAGCCTCGGACAGGGGGCGGGCAATGAGCAGTTCTTC.